The 31 T cell receptor beta chains given below trace back to one sample, sequenced in a study of T cell repertoires in cytomegalovirus infection. TCRdb analysed the reads with MiXCR anew, one entry per CDR3 protein. This table holds about 570,000 distinct CDR3 sequences, roughly 42% found once. Their antigen targets remain unknown. The input for sequencing was cultured PBMCs, taken from culture after CMV antigen stimulation. Receptors originate from a human donor in good health (CMV status not recorded). Some clones in this sample may be carry-over from other donors' samples.

This clonotype appeared many times. This sequence joins TRBV7-2 and TRBJ1-4; D uncertain. The V end was cut by 4 bases, the J end by 8 bases, with 17 bases between. This CDR3 contains 15 residues. Germline CDR1 SGHTA, CDR2 FQGNSA. The CDR3 bases are TGTGCCAGCAGCTCGTCGGCCTCTCTGGGGGAAAAACTGTTTTTT. Protein: CASSSSASLGEKLFF.

This clonotype was counted a few times. The rearrangement joins TRBV28 to TRBJ2-2, with 7 bases that match TRBD1. CDR3 length: 14 amino acids. Germline CDR1 and CDR2: MDHEN and SYDVKM. Losses at the gene ends were 7 bases for V and 0 bases for J; bases not matched to a gene: 2. CDR3 amino acids: CASKGQTNTGELFF. CDR3 sequence (DNA): TGTGCCAGCAAGGGACAGACGAACACCGGGGAGCTGTTTTTT.

This clonotype was counted between two and nine times. The chain combines TRBV19 with TRBJ1-5; D may be TRBD1 (5 bases). The V and J ends lost 4 bases and 6 bases respectively, with 13 bases between them. CDR1 and CDR2 (germline): LNHDA, SQIVND (reference sequence). This CDR3 spans 14 amino acids. DNA of the CDR3: TGTGCCAGTAGTACGGGCCCTGGGGGTCAGCCCCAGCATTTT. This encodes CASSTGPGGQPQHF.

V usage is TRBV2 and J usage is TRBJ2-2; either TRBD1 or TRBD2 may fit D (6 bases each). V dropped 4 bases and J dropped 4 bases, with 16 bases sitting between them. The CDR3 sequence is 16 residues long. CDR1 is SNHLY and CDR2 is FYNNEI in the germline V gene. The CDR3 is CASSAAGGWGTGELFF. The CDR3 nucleotides are TGTGCCAGCAGTGCCGCCGGGGGCTGGGGCACCGGGGAGCTGTTTTTT.

The chain uses TRBV5-1 and TRBJ1-4, with 7 bases fitting TRBD1. The CDR3 loop spans 14 amino acids. V lost 2 bases and J lost 8; bases outside the gene matches: 6. Germline assignment: CDR1 SGHRS and CDR2 YFSETQ. For the CDR3, the DNA is TGCGCCAGCAGCTTAGGACAGGTCTCGGAAAAACTGTTTTTT. The encoded protein is CASSLGQVSEKLFF.

The chain couples TRBV12-3 or TRBV12-4 to TRBJ2-3; 12 bases agree with TRBD2. This CDR3 has 18 residues. V lost 3 bases to trimming and J lost 1 base; unmatched junction nucleotides: 8. The CDR3 coding sequence is TGTGCCAGCAGTTTTCCGACTAGCGGGAGTGACGGCACAGATACGCAGTATTTT. Protein: CASSFPTSGSDGTDTQYF.

The chain couples TRBV28 to TRBJ2-7; D is possibly TRBD1 or TRBD2 (7 bases each). The CDR3 length is 14 residues. Trimming took 5 bases from V and 7 from J, leaving 18 bases between them. Germline V CDR1 and CDR2: MDHEN, SYDVKM. The DNA of the CDR3 is TGTGCCAGCAGTCTGGGACAGCAAGCGGGGGAGCAGTACTTC. It yields the protein CASSLGQQAGEQYF.

This clonotype has only a few counts. This chain joins TRBV6-2 or TRBV6-3 and TRBJ2-7; 9 nucleotides match TRBD1. The CDR3 is 15 residues long. Germline CDR1 and CDR2: MNHEY and SVGEGT. V trimming: 0 bases; J trimming: 7 bases; junction bases outside the gene matches: 7. The CDR3 sequence: CASSYSGTGIGEQYF. The DNA for the CDR3 is TGTGCCAGCAGTTACTCCGGGACAGGGATAGGGGAGCAGTACTTC.

J is TRBJ2-2 and V is TRBV7-4; the D gene is possibly TRBD2 (6 bases). CDR1 is SGHVT and CDR2 is SQSDAQ in the germline V gene. The germline V and J ends were trimmed by 0 bases and 6 bases, with 8 bases remaining between them. The CDR3 runs 14 residues. The CDR3 loop reads CASSLASGAGELFF. Written as DNA, the CDR3 is TGTGCCAGCAGCTTAGCTTCGGGGGCCGGGGAGCTGTTTTTT.

This clonotype has only a few counts. This chain joins TRBV7-2 and TRBJ2-2; the D gene is possibly TRBD1 (5 bases). V dropped 6 bases and J dropped 2 bases, with 7 bases sitting between them. The CDR3 length is 13 residues. CDR1 is SGHTA, CDR2 FQGNSA, per germline. The CDR3 loop reads CASRTANTGELFF. The CDR3 bases are TGTGCCAGCAGGACAGCTAACACCGGGGAGCTGTTTTTT.

The rearrangement links TRBV5-4 to TRBJ2-1; TRBD2 agrees at 10 bases. This CDR3 has 16 residues. Germline values: CDR1 SGHNT, CDR2 YYREEE (reference sequence). V trimming: 4 bases; J trimming: 7 bases; junction bases outside the gene matches: 11. The CDR3 loop is CASSTSSGRAMNEQFF. CDR3 DNA sequence: TGTGCCAGCAGCACTTCAAGCGGGAGGGCTATGAATGAGCAGTTCTTC.

This chain joins TRBV29-1 and TRBJ1-1; D is unclear. CDR3 length equals 11 residues. The V gene lost 4 bases and the J gene lost 11 bases, with 14 bases spanning the gap. From germline, CDR1 is SQVTM and CDR2 ANQGSEA. CDR3 DNA sequence: TGCAGCGTTGTTCTGGAACCCCGGGCTTTCTTT. It codes for CSVVLEPRAFF.

This clonotype was picked up a small number of times. The V and J genes are TRBV7-6 and TRBJ2-3, with 7 bases identical to TRBD2. There are 14 residues in the CDR3. Germline CDR1 and CDR2: SGHVS and FNYEAQ. V trimming: 5 bases; J trimming: 7 bases; junction bases outside the gene matches: 9. The CDR3 nucleotides are TGTGCCAGCAGCGGCCGGGGAGGGCCGAATACGCAGTATTTT. Amino acid sequence: CASSGRGGPNTQYF. Full variable domain (missing parts from reference TRBV7-6 and TRBJ2-3): GAGVSQSPRYKVTKRGQDVALRCDPISGHVSLYWYRQALGQGPEFLTYFNYEAQQDKSGLPNDRFSAERPEGSISTLTIQRTEQRDSAMYRCASSGRGGPNTQYFGPGTRLTVL.

This clonotype came up a few times. The genes are TRBV27 and TRBJ1-6; no definite D call. This CDR3 spans 12 amino acids. V was clipped by 7 bases and J by 6 bases, with 7 bases between them. From germline, CDR1 is MNHEY and CDR2 SMNVEV (reference sequence). Written as DNA, the CDR3 is TGTGCCAGCACGGACCTTAATTCACCCCTCCACTTT. It yields the protein CASTDLNSPLHF.

Remarks on this clonotype: Compared with germline, one end of the junction differs, possibly owing to a read error. DNA of the CDR3: TGTGCCAGCAGCTTAGACCGGGCTAGCGAAAAACTGTTTTTT. It translates to CASSLDRASEKLFF. This chain links TRBV12-3 or TRBV12-4 with TRBJ1-4, with no clear D. The CDR3 length is 14 residues.

This clonotype was counted a few times. The V call is TRBV20-1, the J call TRBJ2-1, with D maybe TRBD2 (6 bases). From germline, CDR1 is DFQATT and CDR2 SNEGSKA (reference sequence). Trimming took 5 bases from V and 13 from J, leaving 21 bases between them. This CDR3 region has 13 residues. The CDR3 DNA reads TGCAGTGCTTCCCAGACTAGGATAAATAGCCAGTTCTTC. The encoded protein is CSASQTRINSQFF.

This clonotype was seen more than once but under ten times. This chain connects TRBV7-8 to TRBJ2-1; tentative D call: TRBD1 (6 bases). The V and J ends lost 6 bases and 7 bases respectively, with 13 bases between them. Germline CDR1 is SGHVS and CDR2 is FQNEAQ. This CDR3 contains 13 residues. The CDR3: CASSLNRGNEQFF. The CDR3 region has the DNA TGTGCCAGCAGTTTAAATAGGGGGAATGAGCAGTTCTTC. The whole variable domain, remainder taken from reference TRBV7-8 and TRBJ2-1, is GAGVSQSPRYKVAKRGQDVALRCDPISGHVSLFWYQQALGQGPEFLTYFQNEAQLDKSGLPSDRFFAERPEGSVSTLKIQRTQQEDSAVYLCASSLNRGNEQFFGPGTRLTVL.

The sample holds a few counts of this clonotype. The chain employs TRBV11-2 and TRBJ1-1; no clear D gene. V was shortened by 2 bases and J by 4 bases, with 8 bases between the two germline ends. The CDR3 has 13 residues. The germline CDR1 and CDR2 sequences are SGHAT and FQNNGV. The CDR3 is CASSLNWGTEAFF. The CDR3, as DNA: TGTGCCAGCAGCTTAAACTGGGGCACTGAAGCTTTCTTT.

J is TRBJ1-1 and V is TRBV7-2; 7 bases match TRBD1. Germline V lookup: CDR1 SGHTA, CDR2 FQGNSA. J was trimmed by 4 bases and V by 5 bases; bases with no gene match: 4. This CDR3 has 13 residues. The CDR3 coding sequence is TGTGCCAGCAGCGCGACAGGGATCACTGAAGCTTTCTTT. Its protein product is CASSATGITEAFF.

The gene calls are TRBV7-9 and TRBJ2-1, with 9 bases lining up with TRBD1. The CDR3 consists of 17 residues. Germline lookup yields CDR1 SEHNR and CDR2 FQNEAQ (reference sequence). The ends lost 4 bases at V and 1 base at J; junction bases unmatched: 8. As DNA, the CDR3 is TGTGCCAGCAGCTCCATACCGGGACAGGGATCCTACAATGAGCAGTTCTTC. As protein: CASSSIPGQGSYNEQFF.

This clonotype was detected only a few times. The chain uses TRBV4-1 and TRBJ1-6, with 8 positions matching TRBD1. CDR3 length: 17 residues. Trimming took 2 bases from V and 10 from J; bases not matched to a gene: 13. CDR1 is MGHRA and CDR2 is YSYEKL in the germline V gene. CDR3 residues: CASSQTRTGTVSSPLHF. In nucleotides, the CDR3 is TGCGCCAGCAGCCAAACCCGGACAGGGACGGTTAGCTCACCCCTCCACTTT.

V gene TRBV10-3 combines with J gene TRBJ2-3, with a weak D call TRBD1 (5 bases). V was clipped by 5 bases and J by 3 bases, with 9 bases between them. CDR1 and CDR2 from the germline V gene are ENHRY and SYGVKD. The length of the CDR3 is 13 residues. The CDR3 DNA sequence: TGTGCCATCAGTCAGGGCGGTACAGATACGCAGTATTTT. Translating it yields CAISQGGTDTQYF.

This chain connects TRBV27 to TRBJ2-1; no definite D call. V lost 2 bases and J 0 bases, leaving 8 bases between the germline ends. Per germline, CDR1 MNHEY and CDR2 SMNVEV (reference sequence). There are 15 residues in the CDR3. CDR3 nucleotide sequence: TGTGCCAGCAGTTTAGCGAAAAGCTCCTACAATGAGCAGTTCTTC. Its translation is CASSLAKSSYNEQFF.

The chain has TRBV4-1 and TRBJ2-1; maybe TRBD2 (5 bases). Germline assignment: CDR1 MGHRA and CDR2 YSYEKL. CDR3 length equals 16 residues. The ends were cut back, 4 bases at V and 6 bases at J, with 19 bases in the middle. This CDR3 is CASSPNSGVAGNEQFF. The CDR3, as DNA: TGCGCCAGCAGCCCAAACTCCGGGGTCGCTGGCAATGAGCAGTTCTTC.

This chain joins TRBV4-3 and TRBJ2-5, with a possible D match to TRBD2 (5 bases). V lost 1 base, J lost 5 bases, and 14 bases lay in between. The CDR3 is 15 amino acids. Germline loops: CDR1 LGHNA, CDR2 YSLEER. CDR3 protein: CASSQAAEEGETQYF. For the CDR3, the DNA is TGCGCCAGCAGCCAAGCGGCCGAAGAGGGTGAGACCCAGTACTTC.

The CDR3 is CASSLEGLRRYGYTF. As DNA, the CDR3 is TGCGCCAGCAGCTTGGAGGGGCTAAGGAGGTATGGCTACACCTTC. The V and J genes are TRBV5-1 and TRBJ1-2; a weak D match, TRBD1 (5 bases). V lost 0 bases and J 5 bases, leaving 14 bases between the germline ends. The CDR3 extends over 15 amino acids. The germline CDR1 and CDR2 sequences are SGHRS and YFSETQ.

This clonotype was picked up many times. The rearrangement uses TRBV7-2 and TRBJ2-3, with a possible D match to TRBD2 (6 bases). The germline V and J ends were trimmed by 5 bases and 3 bases, with 6 bases remaining between them. This CDR3 region has 12 residues. Germline-derived CDR1 and CDR2 are SGHTA and FQGNSA. The DNA for the CDR3 is TGTGCCAGCAGCCGGGGGACAGATACGCAGTATTTT. This translates into CASSRGTDTQYF. Based on the CDR3 plus reference TRBV7-2 and TRBJ2-3, the full variable domain is GAGVSQSPSNKVTEKGKDVELRCDPISGHTALYWYRQSLGQGLEFLIYFQGNSAPDKSGLPSDRFSAERTGGSVSTLTIQRTQQEDSAVYLCASSRGTDTQYFGPGTRLTVL.

The chain has TRBV7-9 and TRBJ2-7; D gene unclear. The CDR3 extends over 13 amino acids. V was shortened by 2 bases and J by 4 bases, with 9 bases between the two germline ends. The germline V gene encodes CDR1 SEHNR and CDR2 FQNEAQ (reference sequence). CDR3 nucleotides: TGTGCCAGCAGCTTATCCCGAGAGTACGAGCAGTACTTC. It specifies CASSLSREYEQYF. The full variable domain, its missing parts supplied by reference TRBV7-9 and TRBJ2-7, is DTGVSQNPRHKITKRGQNVTFRCDPISEHNRLYWYRQTLGQGPEFLTYFQNEAQLEKSRLLSDRFSAERPKGSFSTLEIQRTEQGDSAMYLCASSLSREYEQYFGPGTRLTVT.

The chain couples TRBV27 to TRBJ2-1; perhaps TRBD2 as D (5 bases). V was trimmed by 5 bases and J by 2 bases, leaving 13 bases between them. Germline CDR1 MNHEY, CDR2 SMNVEV (reference sequence). CDR3 length: 15 residues. The CDR3 reads CASSLRLLTYNEQFF. The CDR3 DNA is TGTGCCAGCAGTCTCCGACTACTTACCTACAATGAGCAGTTCTTC.

This clonotype was detected only a few times. The V call is TRBV7-2, the J call TRBJ2-1, with 7 nucleotides matching TRBD1. The junction had 5 bases not matched to a gene; V was cut back by 4 bases and J by 5 bases. CDR3 size: 14 residues. Germline lookup yields CDR1 SGHTA and CDR2 FQGNSA. The chain's CDR3 is CASSSIGTDNEQFF. DNA for the CDR3: TGTGCCAGCAGCTCCATCGGGACAGACAATGAGCAGTTCTTC.

The chain carries TRBV6-6 and TRBJ2-7; unclear D gene. Germline values: CDR1 MNHNY, CDR2 SVGAGI (reference sequence). V lost 0 bases, J lost 4 bases, and 13 bases lay in between. The CDR3 is 15 residues long. The CDR3 coding sequence is TGTGCCAGCAGTTACTCAGACCGGTTGGGGTACGAGCAGTACTTC. Translating gives CASSYSDRLGYEQYF.